This T cell receptor (beta chain) was recorded in a study of blood T cell repertoires in COVID-19. Germline V gives CDR1 MNHEY, CDR2 SVGEGT. Trimming removed 5 bases from V and 0 bases from J, with 14 bases in between. The CDR3 sequence is 16 residues long. The data were produced by immunoSEQ multiplex PCR, yet TCRdb's version contains in-frame clones alone and is incomplete. The sample has about 140,000 clones, approximately 80% seen once. Sequenced sample: peripheral blood. This chain links TRBV6-2 or TRBV6-3 with TRBJ1-3, with D possibly matching TRBD1 (5 bases). The receptor was isolated from a human donor in a cohort sampled during active COVID-19. The CDR3 DNA reads as TGTGCCAGCAGTGAGACAGTTCCAAACTCTGGAAACACCATATATTTT. This encodes CASSETVPNSGNTIYF.